This T cell receptor (beta chain) came from a study of shared clonotypes between healthy human individuals (dated by TCRdb to about 2020). With regard to the full study: A few men and two women, aged 18 to 49 years, made up the cohort. To increase sequencing depth and limit assay-specific biases, different laboratories used diverse techniques to prepare libraries and sequence TCR repertoires. To estimate repertoire size and how much clonotypes are shared between individuals, the study performed deep sequencing of blood TCR repertoires from a few healthy adults. For each donor, three plates each were used for CD4 naive and CD4 memory, two plates were used for CD8 naive, and one plate was used for CD8 memory. Each donor's leukapheresis produced roughly between roughly 0.85 and 10 billion PBMCs.

TCR CDR3 regions were amplified from genomic DNA by multiplex PCR using the deep immunoSEQ assay. Genomic DNA extracted from each cell subset was distributed evenly over all wells of several immunoSEQ 96-well plates, and each plate served as one replicate. Each replicate PCR for sorted subsets received about 180 ng genomic DNA, equal to around 32,000 T cell genomes. Purified libraries were quantified with a Qubit 3.0 fluorometer, sized on a Bioanalyzer 2100, and re-quantified with the KAPA Library Quantification kit. Every immunoSEQ 96-well plate was sequenced on a dedicated single-read 150-cycle Illumina NextSeq 550 flow cell. The authors' pipeline ran thus. The immunoSEQ output contained only junctional sequences without quality scores, so filtering could not match that applied to full-length reads. Sequences were annotated with PyIR, a Python wrapper for IgBLAST v1.9, using IMGT germline references to assign V/J genes and CDR3. Any read was removed if the V/J assignment was weak (E-value above 1e-6), the CDR3 was missing, or the read contained stop codons, out-of-frame junctions, or ambiguous translated residues. V3J clonotypes were defined by identical inferred V gene, J gene, and CDR3 amino acid sequence. The percentage overlap between two repertoires was calculated by dividing the number of shared unique clonotypes by the size of the smaller repertoire. RTK rarefaction, the Chao1 estimator, and Recon v2.1 estimates of unobserved clonotypes were used to assess repertoire richness. For all TCRbeta clonotypes obtained by the gDNA method from four donors, generation probabilities were computed with OLGA. Here the immuneACCESS table is served through TCRdb, limited to in-frame sequences with V and J called. Missing clones are a known gap in these copies; in checked studies unresolved V genes cover under half, and the rest lacks a known reason. The V and J calls and clone size were taken over from that table, and D and trimming were inferred from the DNA. This sample is represented by approximately 95,000 clones; roughly two thirds of them were singletons. The ten largest clones take up roughly 40% of the sample.

The donors were healthy, HIV-negative adults with no recently reported acute infections or vaccinations. All donors were Caucasian adults living in Nashville, Tennessee, USA. CD8 memory samples combined magnetically selected CD45RO+ cells with CCR7-negative CD45RA+ effector memory (TemRA) cells. Blood was obtained by leukapheresis, after which PBMCs were separated by Ficoll-Histopaque density gradient centrifugation and cryopreserved in liquid nitrogen vapor phase. Analytical flow cytometry was used to check the purity and quantity of every magnetically sorted T cell population. From each sorted fraction, genomic DNA was isolated and quantified by UV absorbance on a Nanodrop 2000c. Findings and caveats that apply to the study as a whole: Incomplete sequencing was indicated by rarefaction of sorted-subset datasets, despite the large sequencing depth. Naive subsets generally had larger estimated clonotype richness than memory subsets. Based on pairwise subsampling, the degree of clonotype sharing among donors was expected to be affected by sequencing depth. Only blood was sampled, and tissue TCR repertoires likely differ from those in blood. Clonotypes shared by all four sorted-subset donors showed higher generation probabilities than non-shared clonotypes. Around 5.4% of naive CD4, around 4% of naive CD8, roughly 2.5% of memory CD4, and about 0.4% of memory CD8 clonotypes were shared across a few donors. The genetic and exposure-history diversity represented was limited by the small number of donors.

The CDR3 runs 16 residues from the cysteine to the phenylalanine. The DNA shown is the 48-base CDR3, in frame from base 1. Clipping removes 0 bases from V and 5 bases from J, with 7 as the unmatched junction base count. The CDR1 and CDR2 encoded by the germline V gene (reference sequence) are SGHNT and YYREEE. Concerning this clone itself: There is no known antigen for this receptor. Base qualities were left out, and no much larger clone turns up one base away.

The sequence joins TRBV5-4 to TRBJ2-1, with TRBD2 matching 8 junction bases. The sequencing input was memory CD8+ T cells sorted from blood. Taken with the paper, the label for cell subset or site translates to: CD45RO+ cells pooled with CCR7-negative TemRA cells. The receptor was derived from a man in his thirties or forties in good health. CDR3 loop: CASSLGGAGGNNEQFF. The nucleotide sequence is TGTGCCAGCAGCTTGGGGGGGGCGGGAGGAAACAATGAGCAGTTCTTC. The reference TRBV5-4 and TRBJ2-1 proteins fill in what lies around the CDR3, so the full variable domain reads ETGVTQSPTHLIKTRGQQVTLRCSSQSGHNTVSWYQQALGQGPQFIFQYYREEENGRGNFPPRFSGLQFPNYSSELNVNALELDDSALYLCASSLGGAGGNNEQFFGPGTRLTVL.